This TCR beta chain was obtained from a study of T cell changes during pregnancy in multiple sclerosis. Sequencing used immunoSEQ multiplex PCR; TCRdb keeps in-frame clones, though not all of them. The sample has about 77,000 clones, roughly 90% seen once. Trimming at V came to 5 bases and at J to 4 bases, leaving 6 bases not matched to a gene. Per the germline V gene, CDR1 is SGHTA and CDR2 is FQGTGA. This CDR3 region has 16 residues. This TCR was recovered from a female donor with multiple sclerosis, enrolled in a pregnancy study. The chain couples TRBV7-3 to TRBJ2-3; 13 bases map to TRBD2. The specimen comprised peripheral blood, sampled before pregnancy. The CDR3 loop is CASSLTTSGGADTQYF. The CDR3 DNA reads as TGTGCCAGCAGCCTGACCACTAGCGGGGGGGCAGATACGCAGTATTTT.